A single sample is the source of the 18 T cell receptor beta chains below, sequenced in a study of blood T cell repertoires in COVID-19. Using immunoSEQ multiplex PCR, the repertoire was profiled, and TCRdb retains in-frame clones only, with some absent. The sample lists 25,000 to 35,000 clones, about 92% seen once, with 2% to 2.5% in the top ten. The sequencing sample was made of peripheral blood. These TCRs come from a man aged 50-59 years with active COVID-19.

The CDR3 sequence is CASSLAGKAFF. CDR3 coding DNA: TGTGCCAGCAGCTTAGCAGGGAAGGCTTTCTTT. The chain links TRBV11-3 to TRBJ1-1, with D perhaps matching TRBD1 (5 bases). Germline V gene sequence: CDR1 SGHNT, CDR2 YENEEA. The CDR3 runs to 11 residues. Trimming removed 1 base at V and 11 bases at J, with 8 bases between.

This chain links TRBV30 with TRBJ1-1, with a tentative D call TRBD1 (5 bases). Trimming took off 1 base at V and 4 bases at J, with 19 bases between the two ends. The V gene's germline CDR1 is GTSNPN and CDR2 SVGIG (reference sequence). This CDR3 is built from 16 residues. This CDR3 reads CAWSDTWTSRVTEAFF. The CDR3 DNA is TGTGCCTGGAGTGACACGTGGACAAGCCGGGTCACTGAAGCTTTCTTT.

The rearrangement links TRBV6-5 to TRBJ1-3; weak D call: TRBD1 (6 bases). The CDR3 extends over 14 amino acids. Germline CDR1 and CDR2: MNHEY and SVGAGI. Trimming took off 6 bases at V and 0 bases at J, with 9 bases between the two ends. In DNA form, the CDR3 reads TGTGCCAGCAGGGGACATCTCTCTGGAAACACCATATATTTT. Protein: CASRGHLSGNTIYF.

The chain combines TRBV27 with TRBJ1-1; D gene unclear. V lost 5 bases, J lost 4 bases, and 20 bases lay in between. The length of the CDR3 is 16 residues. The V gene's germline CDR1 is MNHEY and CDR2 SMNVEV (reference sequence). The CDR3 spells CASSPSGSPRGTEAFF. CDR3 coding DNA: TGTGCCAGCAGTCCCTCCGGGTCCCCTCGGGGCACTGAAGCTTTCTTT.

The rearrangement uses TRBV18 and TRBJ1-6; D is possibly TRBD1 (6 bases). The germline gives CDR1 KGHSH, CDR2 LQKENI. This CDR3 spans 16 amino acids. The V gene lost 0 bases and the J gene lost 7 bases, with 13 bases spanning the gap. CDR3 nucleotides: TGTGCCAGCTCACCACCGATGGTTACAGGGAATTCACCCCTCCACTTT. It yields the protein CASSPPMVTGNSPLHF.

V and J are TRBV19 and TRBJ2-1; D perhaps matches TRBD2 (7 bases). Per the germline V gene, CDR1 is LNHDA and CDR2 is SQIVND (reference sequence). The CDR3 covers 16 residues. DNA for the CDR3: TGTGCTGAAGGGGGACTACCCGTGTCGATGAACAATGAGCAGTTCTTC. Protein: CAEGGLPVSMNNEQFF.

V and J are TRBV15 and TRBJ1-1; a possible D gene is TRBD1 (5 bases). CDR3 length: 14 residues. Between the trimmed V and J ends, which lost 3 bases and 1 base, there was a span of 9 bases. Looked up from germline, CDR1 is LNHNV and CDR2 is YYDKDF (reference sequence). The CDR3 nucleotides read TGTGCCACCAGCAGGGGGGGGGAGAACACTGAAGCTTTCTTT. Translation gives CATSRGGENTEAFF.

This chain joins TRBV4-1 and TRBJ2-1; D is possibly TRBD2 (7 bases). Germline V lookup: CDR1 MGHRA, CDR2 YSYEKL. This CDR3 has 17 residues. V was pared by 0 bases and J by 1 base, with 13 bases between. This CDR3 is CASSQDVGGLSYNEQFF. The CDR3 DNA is TGCGCCAGCAGCCAAGATGTGGGGGGGCTGTCCTACAATGAGCAGTTCTTC.

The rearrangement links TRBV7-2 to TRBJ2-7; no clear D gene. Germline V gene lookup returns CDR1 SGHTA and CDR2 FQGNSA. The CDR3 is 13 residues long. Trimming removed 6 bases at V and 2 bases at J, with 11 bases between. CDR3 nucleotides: TGTGCCAGCAGTCGATCTCCTACCTACGAGCAGTACTTC. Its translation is CASSRSPTYEQYF.

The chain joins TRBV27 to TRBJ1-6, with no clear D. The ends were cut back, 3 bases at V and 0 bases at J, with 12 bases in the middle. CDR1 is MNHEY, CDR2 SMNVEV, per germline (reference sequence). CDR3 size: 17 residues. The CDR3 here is CASSFYREHSYNSPLHF. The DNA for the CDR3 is TGTGCCAGCAGTTTCTACAGAGAACACTCCTATAATTCACCCCTCCACTTT.

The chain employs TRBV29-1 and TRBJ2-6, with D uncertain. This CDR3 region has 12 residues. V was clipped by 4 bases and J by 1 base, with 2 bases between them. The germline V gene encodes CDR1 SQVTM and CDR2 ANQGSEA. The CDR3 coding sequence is TGCAGCGTTGCGTCTGGGGCCAACGTCCTGACTTTC. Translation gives CSVASGANVLTF.

The CDR3 coding sequence is TGTGCCTGGAGCGACAGGGGGCAGGCGAGGTGGACCCAGTACTTC. Its protein product is CAWSDRGQARWTQYF. The chain links TRBV30 to TRBJ2-5; 10 bases map to TRBD1. This CDR3 spans 15 amino acids. V lost 3 bases and J lost 7; bases outside the gene matches: 11. Germline V gene data show CDR1 as GTSNPN and CDR2 as SVGIG (reference sequence).

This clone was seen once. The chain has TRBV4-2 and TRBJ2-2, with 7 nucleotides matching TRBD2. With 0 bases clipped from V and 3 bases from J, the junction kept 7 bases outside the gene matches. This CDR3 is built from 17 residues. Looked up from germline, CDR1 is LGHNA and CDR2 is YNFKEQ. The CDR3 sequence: CASSQDPGTIYTGELFF. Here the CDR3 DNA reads TGTGCCAGCAGCCAAGATCCGGGGACTATATACACCGGGGAGCTGTTTTTT.

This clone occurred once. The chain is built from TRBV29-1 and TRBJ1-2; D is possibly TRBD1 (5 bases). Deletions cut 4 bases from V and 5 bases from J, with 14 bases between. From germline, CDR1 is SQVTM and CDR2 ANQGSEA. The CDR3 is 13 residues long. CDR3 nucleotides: TGCAGCGTTGTGGCCCGGGCAGGGTATGGCTACACCTTC. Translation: CSVVARAGYGYTF.

This CDR3 is CASSFGGRETQYF. DNA for the CDR3: TGTGCCAGCAGTTTCGGGGGGCGGGAGACCCAGTACTTC. The chain combines TRBV12-3 or TRBV12-4 with TRBJ2-5; D might be TRBD2 (7 bases). Trimming took 3 bases from V and 5 from J, leaving 10 bases between them. CDR3 length: 13 residues.

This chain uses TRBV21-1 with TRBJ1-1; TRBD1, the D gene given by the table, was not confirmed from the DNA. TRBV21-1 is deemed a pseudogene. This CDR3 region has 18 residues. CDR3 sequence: CASSKEAAGGSGNTEAFF. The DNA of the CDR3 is TGTGCCAGCAGCAAAGAGGCGGCAGGGGGCTCCGGGAACACTGAAGCTTTCTTT.

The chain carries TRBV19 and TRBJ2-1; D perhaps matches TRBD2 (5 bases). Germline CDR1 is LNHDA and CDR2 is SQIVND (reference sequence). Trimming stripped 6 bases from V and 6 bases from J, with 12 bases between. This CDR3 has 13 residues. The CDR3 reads CASSSRLINEQFF. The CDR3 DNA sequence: TGTGCCAGTAGCAGCAGACTAATCAATGAGCAGTTCTTC. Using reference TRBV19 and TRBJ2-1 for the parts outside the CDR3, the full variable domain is DGGITQSPKYLFRKEGQNVTLSCEQNLNHDAMYWYRQDPGQGLRLIYYSQIVNDFQKGDIAEGYSVSREKKESFPLTVTSAQKNPTAFYLCASSSRLINEQFFGPGTRLTVL.

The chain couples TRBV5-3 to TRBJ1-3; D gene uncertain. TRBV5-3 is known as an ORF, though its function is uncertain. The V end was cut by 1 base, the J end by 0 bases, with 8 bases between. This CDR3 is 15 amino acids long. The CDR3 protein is CARSLFPSSGNTIYF. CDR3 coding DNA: TGTGCCAGAAGCTTGTTCCCGTCCTCTGGAAACACCATATATTTT.